This is a list of T cell receptor beta chains from one sample in a study of sequential checkpoint blockade in melanoma. Profiled with immunoSEQ multiplex PCR; TCRdb holds only in-frame clones, not every one. This sample has over 15,000 clones, with around two thirds found just once. The specimen was CD8+ T cells sorted from blood (inferred from file names), collected from a patient given nivolumab and ipilimumab in sequence. These receptors originate from a human donor with melanoma. Each CDR3 is given with its conserved first and last residue. A D gene is named only where the DNA matches it firmly. The size of a clone is reported for some rows only, either as once, few or many, or as a class for expanded clones.

CDR3 DNA,CDR3 protein,D gene,J gene,clone size,V gene
TGTGCCAGAAGCTTGTACCCCGGGACTAGCGGCTACAATGAGCAGTTCTTC,CARSLYPGTSGYNEQFF,TRBD2,TRBJ2-1,-,TRBV5-3
TGTGCCAGCAGCTTCGGTTCGCCAGGCGAGGGCTACGAGCAGTACTTC,CASSFGSPGEGYEQYF,-,TRBJ2-7,-,TRBV5-6
TGTGCCAGCAGTTTTAAGGGGACCTACGAGCAGTACTTC,CASSFKGTYEQYF,-,TRBJ2-7,-,TRBV27
TGTGCCAGCTCGTCGAACACTGAAGCTTTCTTT,CASSSNTEAFF,-,TRBJ1-1,-,TRBV11-2
TGCGCCAGCAGCCAAAGCGGGCTCCCGGGACTCCCCTACGAGCAGTACTTC,CASSQSGLPGLPYEQYF,-,TRBJ2-7,few,TRBV4-3
TGTGCCAGCAGCTTAGGGCTCGGGACAGGGCCCAACACCGGGGAGCTGTTTTTT,CASSLGLGTGPNTGELFF,TRBD1,TRBJ2-2,-,TRBV7-9
TGTGCCACCAGTAGGGACAGGAGGGGCAATGAGCAGTTCTTC,CATSRDRRGNEQFF,TRBD1,TRBJ2-1,-,TRBV15
TGTGCCAGTAGGCACCGGGACAGGGGAGAGACCCAGTACTTC,CASRHRDRGETQYF,TRBD1,TRBJ2-5,-,TRBV19
TGTGCCAGCAGCTTCGTCAGGGGGCGAGGTGAAAAACTGTTTTTT,CASSFVRGRGEKLFF,TRBD1,TRBJ1-4,-,TRBV5-5
TGCGCCAGCAGCCAAGAGGGAGGTGAAGAGACCCAGTACTTC,CASSQEGGEETQYF,-,TRBJ2-5,-,TRBV4-1
TGTGCCAGCACTAGACCGTCGACAGGGCAGAGGCACAATGAGCAGTTCTTC,CASTRPSTGQRHNEQFF,TRBD1,TRBJ2-1,-,TRBV28
TGTGCCAGCAGCCCTTCTAGCGGTTATAGCACAGATACGCAGTATTTT,CASSPSSGYSTDTQYF,TRBD2,TRBJ2-3,-,TRBV7-3
TGTGCCAGCAGTTTATCCAGGGTCGCCGAGCAGTACTTC,CASSLSRVAEQYF,-,TRBJ2-7,-,TRBV27
TGTGCCAGCAGTGTGTCAAGCCTCACAGATACGCAGTATTTT,CASSVSSLTDTQYF,-,TRBJ2-3,few,TRBV25-1
TGTGCCAGCAGTTGGGGAGTTGGCGAGCAGTACTTC,CASSWGVGEQYF,-,TRBJ2-7,few,TRBV27
TGTGCCAGCAGCTTAGCCCCGGAGAGCTCCTACGAGCAGTACTTC,CASSLAPESSYEQYF,-,TRBJ2-7,-,TRBV7-9
TGTGCCAGCAGCTTCTATCCGGAGGGGCCTCCCAACTATGGCTACACCTTC,CASSFYPEGPPNYGYTF,-,TRBJ1-2,few,TRBV11-3
TGTGCCAGCAGCGTAGATGCGGGAGCGTCAGATACGCAGTATTTT,CASSVDAGASDTQYF,TRBD2,TRBJ2-3,-,TRBV9
TGTGCCAGCAGCGTCGACCCAGGCTTCCAAGAGACCCAGTACTTC,CASSVDPGFQETQYF,-,TRBJ2-5,-,TRBV9
TGTGCCAGCAGTGAGTCCAGGGCAACTAATGAAAAACTGTTTTTT,CASSESRATNEKLFF,-,TRBJ1-4,once,TRBV6-1
TGTGCCAGCAGCTTGGTCTACAGGTATGAAAAACTGTTTTTT,CASSLVYRYEKLFF,-,TRBJ1-4,few,TRBV5-4
TGTGCCAGCAGCGTTGGGGCCAACGAGCAGTACTTC,CASSVGANEQYF,-,TRBJ2-7,-,TRBV9
TGTGCCACCAGCAGTGAGCGACCGGGACAGGGTATCACAGATACGCAGTATTTT,CATSSERPGQGITDTQYF,TRBD1,TRBJ2-3,-,TRBV15
TGTGCCACCTCCGGGACTTCTGAGCCCACAGATACGCAGTATTTT,CATSGTSEPTDTQYF,-,TRBJ2-3,few,TRBV19
TGTGCTAGCAGCTTAGCGAGCTACAATGAGCAGTTCTTC,CASSLASYNEQFF,-,TRBJ2-1,-,TRBV7-7
TGTGCCAGCAGCAACCGGGACGGACTAACCTACGAGCAGTACTTC,CASSNRDGLTYEQYF,-,TRBJ2-7,-,TRBV7-9
TGTGCCAGCAGCCTAAGCGGGGGGGCCCAAAACATTCAGTACTTC,CASSLSGGAQNIQYF,TRBD2,TRBJ2-4,-,TRBV9
TGCGCCAGCAGCGCTTCAGGGGTATCTGGGGCCAACGTCCTGACTTTC,CASSASGVSGANVLTF,-,TRBJ2-6,-,TRBV4-3
TGTGCCAGCAGCATACGAGGGATTACCTATGGCTACACCTTC,CASSIRGITYGYTF,-,TRBJ1-2,-,TRBV11-3
TGTGCCAGCAGCGCCGGACTTAGCACAGATACGCAGTATTTT,CASSAGLSTDTQYF,-,TRBJ2-3,-,TRBV13
TGTGCCAGCAGCTTCCTTCACAGGGCGGCAGCGGATCAGCCCCAGCATTTT,CASSFLHRAAADQPQHF,-,TRBJ1-5,-,TRBV5-4
TGTGCCAGCAGCTTGGAACTAGCGGGGACCCTCACAGATACGCAGTATTTT,CASSLELAGTLTDTQYF,TRBD2,TRBJ2-3,-,TRBV7-9
TGTGCCATCAGTGAGTTGGCAGGGTTTAGAGAGACCCAGTACTTC,CAISELAGFRETQYF,-,TRBJ2-5,-,TRBV10-3
TGCGCCAGCAGCCCCAGGGGGCCTTCCTACGAGCAGTACTTC,CASSPRGPSYEQYF,TRBD1,TRBJ2-7,medium-sized,TRBV5-1
TGTGCCAGCAGCGTCTTCGGGCGGGGTAGCACAGATACGCAGTATTTT,CASSVFGRGSTDTQYF,-,TRBJ2-3,-,TRBV9
TGCGCCAGCAGCCAAGGGACAGGTATCAATCAGCCCCAGCATTTT,CASSQGTGINQPQHF,TRBD1,TRBJ1-5,medium-sized,TRBV4-3
TGTGCCAGCAGTCCCCCCAGGGTGGATACGCAGTATTTT,CASSPPRVDTQYF,-,TRBJ2-3,-,TRBV13
TGTGCCAGTTTTAAGGTGCAGGGCTCGGAAGAGACCCAGTACTTC,CASFKVQGSEETQYF,-,TRBJ2-5,-,TRBV6-6
TGTGCCAGTGTCGGGAGTGACACCGGGGAGCTGTTTTTT,CASVGSDTGELFF,-,TRBJ2-2,-,TRBV25-1
TGCGCCAGCAGCCCAACAAAGGAGGGGAACACTGAAGCTTTCTTT,CASSPTKEGNTEAFF,-,TRBJ1-1,-,TRBV4-1
TGCGCCAGCAGCCAAGGGACAGGGGTCCAAAGCGCCAAAAACATTCAGTACTTC,CASSQGTGVQSAKNIQYF,TRBD1,TRBJ2-4,-,TRBV4-3
TGTGCCTGGATTTTGGGGGGACCTAGCGGGAGGGACCAGTATTTT,CAWILGGPSGRDQYF,TRBD2,TRBJ2-3,-,TRBV30